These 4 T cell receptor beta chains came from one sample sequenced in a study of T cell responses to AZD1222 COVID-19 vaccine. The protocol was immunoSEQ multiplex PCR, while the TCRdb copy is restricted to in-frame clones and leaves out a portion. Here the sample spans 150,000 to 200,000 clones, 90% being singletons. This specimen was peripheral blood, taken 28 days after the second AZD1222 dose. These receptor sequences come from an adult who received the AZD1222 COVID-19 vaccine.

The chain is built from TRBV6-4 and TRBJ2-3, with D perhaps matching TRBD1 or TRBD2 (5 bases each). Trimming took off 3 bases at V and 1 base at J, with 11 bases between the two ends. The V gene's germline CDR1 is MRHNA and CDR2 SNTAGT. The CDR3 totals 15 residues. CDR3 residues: CASSDGRGGTDTQYF. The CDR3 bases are TGTGCCAGCAGTGATGGAAGGGGAGGCACAGATACGCAGTATTTT.

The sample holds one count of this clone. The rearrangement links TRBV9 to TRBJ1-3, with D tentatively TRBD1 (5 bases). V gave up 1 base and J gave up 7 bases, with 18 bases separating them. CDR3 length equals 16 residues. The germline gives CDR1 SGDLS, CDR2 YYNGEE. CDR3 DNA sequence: TGTGCCAGCAGCGTACACCCCGGGACCTGGGACAACACCATATATTTT. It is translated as CASSVHPGTWDNTIYF.

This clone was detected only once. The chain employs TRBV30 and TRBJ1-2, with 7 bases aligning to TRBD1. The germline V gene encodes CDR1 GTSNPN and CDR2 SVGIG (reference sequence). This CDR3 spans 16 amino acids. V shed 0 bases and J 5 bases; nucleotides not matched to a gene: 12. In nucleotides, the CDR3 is TGTGCCTGGAGTGTGGGGTTCGGGACAGTACTGTATGGCTACACCTTC. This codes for CAWSVGFGTVLYGYTF. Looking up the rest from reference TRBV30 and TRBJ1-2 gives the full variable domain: SQTIHQWPATLVQPVGSPLSLECTVEGTSNPNLYWYRQAAGRGLQLLFYSVGIGQISSEVPQNLSASRPQDRQFILSSKKLLLSDSGFYLCAWSVGFGTVLYGYTFGSGTRLTVV.

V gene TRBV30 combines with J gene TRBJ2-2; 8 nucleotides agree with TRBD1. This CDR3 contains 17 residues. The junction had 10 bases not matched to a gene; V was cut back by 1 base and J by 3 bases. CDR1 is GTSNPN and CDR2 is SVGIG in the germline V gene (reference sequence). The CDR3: CAWSDKMTGVDTGELFF. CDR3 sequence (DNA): TGTGCCTGGAGTGATAAAATGACAGGGGTGGACACCGGGGAGCTGTTTTTT. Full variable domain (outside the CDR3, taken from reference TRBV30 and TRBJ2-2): SQTIHQWPATLVQPVGSPLSLECTVEGTSNPNLYWYRQAAGRGLQLLFYSVGIGQISSEVPQNLSASRPQDRQFILSSKKLLLSDSGFYLCAWSDKMTGVDTGELFFGEGSRLTVL.